The 7 T cell receptor beta chains below were found in one sample sequenced in a study of cytomegalovirus exposure and HLA in healthy donors. The PCR contained 60 Vbeta and 13 Jbeta primers. TCRdb keeps only in-frame clones here, not all; method: immunoSEQ multiplex PCR. The sample yields 95,000 to 110,000 clones, roughly 80% seen once. The specimen was PBMCs. Receptor source: a man aged 50-59 years in good health and CMV-seropositive.

The J gene is TRBJ2-2, the V gene TRBV7-6; TRBD1 matches 7 bases. CDR1 and CDR2 from the germline V gene are SGHVS and FNYEAQ. The CDR3 has 16 amino acids. V was clipped by 4 bases and J by 4 bases; unmatched bases: 9. CDR3 nucleotides: TGTGCCAGCAGCTCGCCGACAGGGCAGGGCACCGGGGAGCTGTTTTTT. The encoded protein is CASSSPTGQGTGELFF.

This clone was recorded a few times. The V call is TRBV28, the J call TRBJ2-5; the D gene is possibly TRBD2 (6 bases). From germline, CDR1 is MDHEN and CDR2 SYDVKM. Trimming took 4 bases from V and 1 from J, leaving 13 bases between them. The CDR3 loop spans 15 amino acids. CDR3 sequence: CASSSPLTSQETQYF. CDR3 DNA sequence: TGTGCCAGCAGTTCCCCCTTGACTAGCCAAGAGACCCAGTACTTC.

This clone turned up a few times. The chain carries TRBV7-8 and TRBJ1-2; 7 bases match TRBD1. Germline V CDR1 and CDR2: SGHVS, FQNEAQ. V shed 1 base, J shed 4 bases, and the junction held 9 bases outside the gene matches. The CDR3 sequence is 16 residues long. CDR3 sequence reads: CASSLGMRGLSYGYTF. The CDR3 coding sequence is TGTGCCAGCAGCTTAGGCATGAGGGGGCTCAGCTATGGCTACACCTTC. Drawing the rest from reference TRBV7-8 and TRBJ1-2, the complete variable domain is GAGVSQSPRYKVAKRGQDVALRCDPISGHVSLFWYQQALGQGPEFLTYFQNEAQLDKSGLPSDRFFAERPEGSVSTLKIQRTQQEDSAVYLCASSLGMRGLSYGYTFGSGTRLTVV.

The chain combines TRBV7-8 with TRBJ2-3, with 7 nucleotides matching TRBD2. The length of the CDR3 is 15 residues. Germline V gives CDR1 SGHVS, CDR2 FQNEAQ. Trimming took 1 base from V and 6 from J; bases not matched to a gene: 7. In DNA, the CDR3 is TGTGCCAGCAGCTTAGGGGCGGGAGTATCTGATACGCAGTATTTT. Amino acid sequence: CASSLGAGVSDTQYF.

V gene TRBV30 combines with J gene TRBJ2-3, with 7 bases lining up with TRBD2. The CDR3 is 15 residues long. Trimming took 0 bases from V and 1 from J; bases not matched to a gene: 4. Germline loops: CDR1 GTSNPN, CDR2 SVGIG (reference sequence). CDR3 region: CAWSVGREGTDTQYF. CDR3 nucleotide sequence: TGTGCCTGGAGTGTAGGCCGGGAGGGCACAGATACGCAGTATTTT. The entire variable domain, with the rest obtained from reference TRBV30 and TRBJ2-3, is as follows: SQTIHQWPATLVQPVGSPLSLECTVEGTSNPNLYWYRQAAGRGLQLLFYSVGIGQISSEVPQNLSASRPQDRQFILSSKKLLLSDSGFYLCAWSVGREGTDTQYFGPGTRLTVL.

The table lists this clone with a few counts. This sequence joins TRBV7-2 and TRBJ2-7; D may be TRBD2 (6 bases). Germline CDR1 is SGHTA and CDR2 is FQGNSA. Trimming cost V 1 base and J 2 bases, with 12 bases left between them. The CDR3 contains 15 residues. In DNA form, the CDR3 reads TGTGCCAGCAGCTTAGTGGCGGGAAGTACCTACGAGCAGTACTTC. This gives the protein CASSLVAGSTYEQYF.

The rearrangement links TRBV9 to TRBJ2-7; perhaps TRBD2 as D (6 bases). The V gene lost 0 bases and the J gene lost 2 bases, with 9 bases spanning the gap. There are 14 residues in the CDR3. In germline, CDR1 is SGDLS, CDR2 YYNGEE. CDR3 in amino acids: CASSVVPSAYEQYF. The CDR3 nucleotides read TGTGCCAGCAGCGTAGTGCCTAGCGCCTACGAGCAGTACTTC.